This record concerns one T cell receptor (beta chain) sequence. Its antigen remains unknown. The germline gene is not matched at one end of the junction; a read error may be the cause. Method: immunoSEQ multiplex PCR; TCRdb's copy keeps in-frame clones and lacks some. The sample lists about 300,000 clones, around 69% occurring once. This sample stems from a study of cytotoxic CD8 clonotypes in ibrutinib-treated CLL. The wider study: Investigators collected response samples after a median around twelve months of treatment, range 6 to 36. Study results and limitations: The study found baseline clonality above age-matched healthy donors, tracking circulating CD8+ T-cell counts. Under therapy, public clonotypes either contracted or stayed stable, and they were uncommon.

The CDR3 is 14 amino acids. Germline CDR1 is SEHNR and CDR2 is FQNEAQ (reference sequence). The chain has TRBV7-9 and TRBJ1-1, with 7 bases matching TRBD1. Here the sequenced sample was PBMCs, taken at disease progression, from a patient treated with ibrutinib. This clonotype was sampled from a human donor with chronic lymphocytic leukemia. The CDR3 DNA is TGTGTCAGCAGCCAATACAGGGGTGGAACTGAAGCTTTCTTT. Residues: CVSSQYRGGTEAFF.